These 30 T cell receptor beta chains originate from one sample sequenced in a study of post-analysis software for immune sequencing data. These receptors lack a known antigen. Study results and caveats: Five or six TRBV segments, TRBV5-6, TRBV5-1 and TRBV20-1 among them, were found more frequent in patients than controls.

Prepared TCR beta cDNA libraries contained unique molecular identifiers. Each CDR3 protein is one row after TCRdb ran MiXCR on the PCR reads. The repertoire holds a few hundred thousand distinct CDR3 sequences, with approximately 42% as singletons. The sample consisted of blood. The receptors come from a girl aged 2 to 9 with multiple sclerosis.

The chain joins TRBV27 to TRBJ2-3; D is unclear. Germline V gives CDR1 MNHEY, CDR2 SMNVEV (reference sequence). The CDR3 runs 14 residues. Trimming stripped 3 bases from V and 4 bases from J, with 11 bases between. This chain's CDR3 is CASSFGYWSDTQYF. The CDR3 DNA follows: TGTGCCAGCAGTTTTGGGTATTGGTCAGATACGCAGTATTTT.

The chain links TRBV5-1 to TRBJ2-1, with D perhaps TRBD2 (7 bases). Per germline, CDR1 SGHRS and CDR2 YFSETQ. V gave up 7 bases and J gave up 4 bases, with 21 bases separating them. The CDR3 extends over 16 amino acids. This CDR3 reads CASLPGGLPGYNEQFF. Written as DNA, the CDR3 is TGCGCCAGCCTCCCGGGGGGCTTGCCGGGATACAATGAGCAGTTCTTC.

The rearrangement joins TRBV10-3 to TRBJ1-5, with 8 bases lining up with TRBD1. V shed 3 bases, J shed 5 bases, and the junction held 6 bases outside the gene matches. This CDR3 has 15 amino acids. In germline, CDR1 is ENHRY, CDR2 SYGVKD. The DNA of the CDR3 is TGTGCCATCAGTGAATCCGGGACAGGATATCAGCCCCAGCATTTT. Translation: CAISESGTGYQPQHF.

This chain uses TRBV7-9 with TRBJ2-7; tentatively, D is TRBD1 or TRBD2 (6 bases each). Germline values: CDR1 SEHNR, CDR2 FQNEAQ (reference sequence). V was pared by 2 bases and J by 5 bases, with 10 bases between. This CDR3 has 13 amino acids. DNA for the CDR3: TGTGCCAGCAGCTTATGGGGGGCGGACGAGCAGTACTTC. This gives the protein CASSLWGADEQYF. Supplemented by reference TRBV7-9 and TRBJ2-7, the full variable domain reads DTGVSQNPRHKITKRGQNVTFRCDPISEHNRLYWYRQTLGQGPEFLTYFQNEAQLEKSRLLSDRFSAERPKGSFSTLEIQRTEQGDSAMYLCASSLWGADEQYFGPGTRLTVT.

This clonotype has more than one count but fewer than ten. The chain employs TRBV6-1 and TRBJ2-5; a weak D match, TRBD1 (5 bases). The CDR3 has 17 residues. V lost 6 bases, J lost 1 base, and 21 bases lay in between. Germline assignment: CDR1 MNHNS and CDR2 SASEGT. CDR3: CASSHVRGPAPQETQYF. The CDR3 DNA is TGTGCCAGCAGCCACGTTAGGGGCCCCGCGCCCCAAGAGACCCAGTACTTC.

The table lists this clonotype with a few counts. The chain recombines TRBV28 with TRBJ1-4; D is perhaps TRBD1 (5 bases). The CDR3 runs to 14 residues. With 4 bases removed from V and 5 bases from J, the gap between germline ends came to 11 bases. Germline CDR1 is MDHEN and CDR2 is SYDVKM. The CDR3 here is CASSSRERNEKLFF. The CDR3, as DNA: TGTGCCAGCAGTTCCAGGGAAAGGAATGAAAAACTGTTTTTT. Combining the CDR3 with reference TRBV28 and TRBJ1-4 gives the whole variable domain DVKVTQSSRYLVKRTGEKVFLECVQDMDHENMFWYRQDPGLGLRLIYFSYDVKMKEKGDIPEGYSVSREKKERFSLILESASTNQTSMYLCASSSRERNEKLFFGSGTQLSVL.

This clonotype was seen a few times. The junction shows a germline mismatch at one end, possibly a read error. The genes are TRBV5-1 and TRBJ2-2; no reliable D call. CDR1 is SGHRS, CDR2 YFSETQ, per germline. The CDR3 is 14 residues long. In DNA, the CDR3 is TGCGCCAGCAGCTTGGGACCGAACGCCGGGGAGCTGTTTTTT. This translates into CASSLGPNAGELFF. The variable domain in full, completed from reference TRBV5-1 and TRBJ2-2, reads KAGVTQTPRYLIKTRGQQVTLSCSPISGHRSVSWYQQTPGQGLQFLFEYFSETQRNKGNFPGRFSGRQFSNSRSEMNVSTLELGDSALYLCASSLGPNAGELFFGEGSRLTVL.

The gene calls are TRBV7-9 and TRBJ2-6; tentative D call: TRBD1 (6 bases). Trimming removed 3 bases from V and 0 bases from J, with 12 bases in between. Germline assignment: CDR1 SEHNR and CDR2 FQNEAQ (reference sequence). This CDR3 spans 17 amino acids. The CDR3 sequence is CASSFGTRASGANVLTF. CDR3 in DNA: TGTGCCAGCAGCTTCGGGACAAGAGCCTCTGGGGCCAACGTCCTGACTTTC.

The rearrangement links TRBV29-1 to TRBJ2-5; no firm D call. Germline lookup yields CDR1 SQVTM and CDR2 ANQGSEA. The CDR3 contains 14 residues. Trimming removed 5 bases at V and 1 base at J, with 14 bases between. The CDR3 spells CSVMLRGGQETQYF. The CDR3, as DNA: TGCAGCGTTATGTTGCGAGGCGGCCAAGAGACCCAGTACTTC.

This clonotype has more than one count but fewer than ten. The CDR3 here is CATSVSKYNEQFF. The CDR3 DNA reads TGTGCCACCAGTGTAAGTAAATACAATGAGCAGTTCTTC. The V gene is TRBV24-1, the J gene TRBJ2-1; D call uncertain. CDR1 is KGHDR and CDR2 is SFDVKD in the germline V gene. The CDR3 loop spans 13 amino acids. V lost 5 bases and J 4 bases, leaving 8 bases between the germline ends.

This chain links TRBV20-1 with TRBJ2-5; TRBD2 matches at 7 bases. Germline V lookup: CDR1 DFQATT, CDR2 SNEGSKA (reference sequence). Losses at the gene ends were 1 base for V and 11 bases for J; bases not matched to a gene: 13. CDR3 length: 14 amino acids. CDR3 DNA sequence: TGCAGTGCTAGAGGTCGGGGGGATTACAATGAGCAGTACTTC. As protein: CSARGRGDYNEQYF.

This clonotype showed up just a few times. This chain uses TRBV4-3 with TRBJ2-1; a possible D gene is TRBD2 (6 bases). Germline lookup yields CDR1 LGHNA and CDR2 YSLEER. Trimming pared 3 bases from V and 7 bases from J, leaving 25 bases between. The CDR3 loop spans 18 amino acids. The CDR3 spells CASSHQALGRPGGNEQFF. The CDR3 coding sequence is TGCGCCAGCAGCCACCAAGCCCTGGGACGCCCTGGAGGGAATGAGCAGTTCTTC.

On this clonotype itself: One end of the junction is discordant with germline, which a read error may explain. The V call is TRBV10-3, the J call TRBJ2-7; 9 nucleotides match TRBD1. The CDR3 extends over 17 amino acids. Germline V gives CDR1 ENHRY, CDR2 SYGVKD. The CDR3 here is CTISESRMGTGSYEQYF. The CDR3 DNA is TGTACCATCAGTGAGTCTCGAATGGGGACAGGGTCCTACGAGCAGTACTTC.

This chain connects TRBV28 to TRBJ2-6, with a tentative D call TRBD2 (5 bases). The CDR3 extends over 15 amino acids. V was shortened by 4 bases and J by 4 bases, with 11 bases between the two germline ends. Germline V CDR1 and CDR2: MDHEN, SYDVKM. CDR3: CASSSPPGGANVLTF. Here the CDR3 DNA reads TGTGCCAGCAGTTCCCCCCCGGGAGGGGCCAACGTCCTGACTTTC. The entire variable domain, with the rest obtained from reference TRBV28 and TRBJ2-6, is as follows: DVKVTQSSRYLVKRTGEKVFLECVQDMDHENMFWYRQDPGLGLRLIYFSYDVKMKEKGDIPEGYSVSREKKERFSLILESASTNQTSMYLCASSSPPGGANVLTFGAGSRLTVL.

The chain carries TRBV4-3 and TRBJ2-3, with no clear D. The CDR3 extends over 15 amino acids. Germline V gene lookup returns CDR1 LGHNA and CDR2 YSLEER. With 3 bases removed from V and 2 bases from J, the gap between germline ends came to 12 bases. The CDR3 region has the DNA TGCGCCAGCAGCCAGGGGATTGCGGACACAGATACGCAGTATTTT. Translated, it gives CASSQGIADTDTQYF.

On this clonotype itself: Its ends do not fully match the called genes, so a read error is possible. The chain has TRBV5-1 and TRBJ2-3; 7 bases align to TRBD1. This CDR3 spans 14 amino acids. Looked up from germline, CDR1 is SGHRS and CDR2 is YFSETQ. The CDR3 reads CASQQGYEADAQYF. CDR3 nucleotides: TGCGCCAGCCAACAGGGGTATGAAGCAGATGCGCAGTATTTT.

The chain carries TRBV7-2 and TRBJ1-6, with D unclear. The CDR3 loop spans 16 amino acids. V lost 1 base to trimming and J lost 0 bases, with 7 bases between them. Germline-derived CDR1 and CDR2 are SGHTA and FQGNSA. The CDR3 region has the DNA TGTGCCAGCAGCTTAGTTCAGATCTCCTATAATTCACCCCTCCACTTT. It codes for CASSLVQISYNSPLHF.

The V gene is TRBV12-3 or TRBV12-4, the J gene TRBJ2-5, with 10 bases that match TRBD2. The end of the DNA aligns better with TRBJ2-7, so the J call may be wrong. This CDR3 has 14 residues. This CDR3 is CASSAGTSVDEQYF. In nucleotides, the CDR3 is TGTGCCAGCAGCGCCGGGACTAGCGTAGACGAGCAGTACTTC.

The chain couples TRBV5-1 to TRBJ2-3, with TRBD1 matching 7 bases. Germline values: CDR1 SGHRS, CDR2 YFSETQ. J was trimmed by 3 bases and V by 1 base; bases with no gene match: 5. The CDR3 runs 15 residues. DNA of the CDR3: TGCGCCAGCAGCTTGTTGACAGGGCTAACAGATACGCAGTATTTT. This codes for CASSLLTGLTDTQYF.

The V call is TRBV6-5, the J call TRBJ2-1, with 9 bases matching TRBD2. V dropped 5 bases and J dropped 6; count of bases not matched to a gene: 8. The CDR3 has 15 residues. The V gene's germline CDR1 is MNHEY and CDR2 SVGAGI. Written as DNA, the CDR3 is TGTGCCAGCAGTCTCGAGACTAGCGGAGCCAATGAGCAGTTCTTC. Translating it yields CASSLETSGANEQFF.

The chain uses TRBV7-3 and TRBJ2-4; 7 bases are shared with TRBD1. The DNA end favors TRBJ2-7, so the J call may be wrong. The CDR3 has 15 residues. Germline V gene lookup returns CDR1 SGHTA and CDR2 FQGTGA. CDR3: CASSKAGGIGYEQYF. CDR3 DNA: TGTGCCAGCAGCAAAGCAGGGGGAATCGGCTACGAGCAGTACTTC.

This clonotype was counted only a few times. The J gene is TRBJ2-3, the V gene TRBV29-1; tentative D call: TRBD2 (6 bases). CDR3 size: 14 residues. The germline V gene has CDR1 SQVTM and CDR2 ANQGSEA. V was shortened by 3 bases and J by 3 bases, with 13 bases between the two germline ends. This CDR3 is CSVEGLPSTDTQYF. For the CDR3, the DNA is TGCAGCGTTGAGGGACTCCCGAGTACAGATACGCAGTATTTT.

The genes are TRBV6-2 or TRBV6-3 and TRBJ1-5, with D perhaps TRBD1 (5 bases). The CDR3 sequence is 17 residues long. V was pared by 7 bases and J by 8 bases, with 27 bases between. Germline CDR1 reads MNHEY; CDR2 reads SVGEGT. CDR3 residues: CASMHAALQVEEEPQHF. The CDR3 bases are TGTGCCAGCATGCACGCCGCTCTACAGGTTGAGGAGGAGCCCCAGCATTTT.

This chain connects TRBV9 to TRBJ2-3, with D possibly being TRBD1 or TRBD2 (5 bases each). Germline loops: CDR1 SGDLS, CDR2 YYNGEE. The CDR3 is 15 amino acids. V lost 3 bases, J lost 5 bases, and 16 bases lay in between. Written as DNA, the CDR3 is TGTGCCAGCAGCGCAGACGGGACGACCCGAGATACGCAGTATTTT. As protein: CASSADGTTRDTQYF.

In DNA, the CDR3 is TGTGCCAGCAGCCCGACAGGGGGCCACCAGCCCCAGCATTTT. Its translation is CASSPTGGHQPQHF. The chain has TRBV7-2 and TRBJ1-5; 10 positions agree with TRBD1. After removal of 5 bases from V and 7 bases from J, the junction contained 5 bases not matched to a gene. This CDR3 comprises 14 residues. Germline-derived CDR1 and CDR2 are SGHTA and FQGNSA.

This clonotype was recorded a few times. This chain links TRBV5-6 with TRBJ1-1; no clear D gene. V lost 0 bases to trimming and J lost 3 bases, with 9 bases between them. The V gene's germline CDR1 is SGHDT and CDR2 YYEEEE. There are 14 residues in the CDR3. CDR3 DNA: TGTGCCAGCAGCTTGGTGAAGGGAGACACTGAAGCTTTCTTT. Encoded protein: CASSLVKGDTEAFF.

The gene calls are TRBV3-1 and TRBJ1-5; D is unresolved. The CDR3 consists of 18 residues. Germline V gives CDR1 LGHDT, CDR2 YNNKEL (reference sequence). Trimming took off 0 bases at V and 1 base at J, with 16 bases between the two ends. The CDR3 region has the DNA TGTGCCAGCAGCCAAGATAGTTCAGAAGGGATCAGCAATCAGCCCCAGCATTTT. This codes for CASSQDSSEGISNQPQHF. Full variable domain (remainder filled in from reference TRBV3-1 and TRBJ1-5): DTAVSQTPKYLVTQMGNDKSIKCEQNLGHDTMYWYKQDSKKFLKIMFSYNNKELIINETVPNRFSPKSPDKAHLNLHINSLELGDSAVYFCASSQDSSEGISNQPQHFGDGTRLSIL.

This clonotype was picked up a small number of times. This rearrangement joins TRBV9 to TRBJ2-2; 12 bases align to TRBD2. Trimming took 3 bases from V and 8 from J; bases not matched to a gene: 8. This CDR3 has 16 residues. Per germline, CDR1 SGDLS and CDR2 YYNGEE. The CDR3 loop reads CASSDRLAGGSGELFF. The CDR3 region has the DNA TGTGCCAGCAGCGATAGGCTAGCGGGAGGGTCGGGGGAGCTGTTTTTT.

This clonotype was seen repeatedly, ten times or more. The CDR3 bases are TGTGCCAGCAGTTACGGATCATCCTACAATGAGCAGTTCTTC. Translated: CASSYGSSYNEQFF. This sequence joins TRBV6-5 and TRBJ2-1; D call uncertain. V was cut by 2 bases and J by 1 base, with 6 bases left in between. CDR1 and CDR2 from the germline V gene are MNHEY and SVGAGI. The CDR3 has 14 amino acids.

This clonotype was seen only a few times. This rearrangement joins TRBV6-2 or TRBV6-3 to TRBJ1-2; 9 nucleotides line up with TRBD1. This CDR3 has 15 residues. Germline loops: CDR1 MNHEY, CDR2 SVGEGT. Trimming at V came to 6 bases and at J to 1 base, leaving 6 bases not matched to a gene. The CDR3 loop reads CASSLPGQGNYGYTF. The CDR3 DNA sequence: TGTGCCAGCAGCCTACCGGGACAGGGTAACTATGGCTACACCTTC.